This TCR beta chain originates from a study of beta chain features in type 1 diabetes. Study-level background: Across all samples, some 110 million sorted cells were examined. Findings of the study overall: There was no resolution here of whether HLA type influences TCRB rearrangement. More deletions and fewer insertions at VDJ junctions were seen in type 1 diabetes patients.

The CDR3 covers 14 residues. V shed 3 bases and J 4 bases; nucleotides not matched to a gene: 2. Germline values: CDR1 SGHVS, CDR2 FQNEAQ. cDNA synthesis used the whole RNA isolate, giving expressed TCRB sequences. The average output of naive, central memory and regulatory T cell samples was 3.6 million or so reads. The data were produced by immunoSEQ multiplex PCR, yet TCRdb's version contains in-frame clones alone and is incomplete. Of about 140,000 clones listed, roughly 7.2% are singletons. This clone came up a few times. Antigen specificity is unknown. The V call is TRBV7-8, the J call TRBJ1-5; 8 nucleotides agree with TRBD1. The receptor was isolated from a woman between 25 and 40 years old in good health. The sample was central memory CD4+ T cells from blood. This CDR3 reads CASSFGQGNQPQHF. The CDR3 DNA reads TGTGCCAGCAGCTTCGGACAGGGAAATCAGCCCCAGCATTTT.